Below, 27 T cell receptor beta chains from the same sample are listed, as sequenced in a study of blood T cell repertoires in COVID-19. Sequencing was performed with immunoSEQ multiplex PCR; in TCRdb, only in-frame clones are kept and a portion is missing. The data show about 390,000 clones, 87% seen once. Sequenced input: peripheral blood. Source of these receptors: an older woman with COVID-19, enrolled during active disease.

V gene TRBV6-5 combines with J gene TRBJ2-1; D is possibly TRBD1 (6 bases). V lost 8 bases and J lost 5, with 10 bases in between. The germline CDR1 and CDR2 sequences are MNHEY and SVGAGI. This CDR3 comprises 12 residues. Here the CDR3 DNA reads TGTGCCAGCTGCCAGGGGAACAATGAGCAGTTCTTC. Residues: CASCQGNNEQFF.

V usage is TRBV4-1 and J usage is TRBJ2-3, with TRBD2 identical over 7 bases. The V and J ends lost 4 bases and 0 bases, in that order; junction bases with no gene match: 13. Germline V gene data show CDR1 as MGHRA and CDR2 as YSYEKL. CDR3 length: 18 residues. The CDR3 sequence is CASSPSSAGAISTDTQYF. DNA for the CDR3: TGCGCCAGCAGCCCCTCTTCGGCGGGAGCGATAAGCACAGATACGCAGTATTTT.

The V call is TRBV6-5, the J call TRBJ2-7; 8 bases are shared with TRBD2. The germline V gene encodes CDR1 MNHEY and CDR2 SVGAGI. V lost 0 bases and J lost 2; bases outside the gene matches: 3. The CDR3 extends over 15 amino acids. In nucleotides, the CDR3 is TGTGCCAGCAGTTACTCGGCTAGCGGGCCCTACGAGCAGTACTTC. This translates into CASSYSASGPYEQYF.

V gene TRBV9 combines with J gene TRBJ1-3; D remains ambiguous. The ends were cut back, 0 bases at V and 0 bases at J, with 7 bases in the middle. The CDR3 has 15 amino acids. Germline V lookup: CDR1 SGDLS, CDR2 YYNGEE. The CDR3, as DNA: TGTGCCAGCAGCGTAGATTACACCTCTGGAAACACCATATATTTT. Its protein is CASSVDYTSGNTIYF.

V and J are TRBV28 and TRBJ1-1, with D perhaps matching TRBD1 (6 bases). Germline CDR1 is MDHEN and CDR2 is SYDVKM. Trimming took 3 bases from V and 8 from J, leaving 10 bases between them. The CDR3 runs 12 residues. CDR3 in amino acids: CASSLLTGEAFF. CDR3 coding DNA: TGTGCCAGCAGTTTGCTCACAGGGGAAGCTTTCTTT.

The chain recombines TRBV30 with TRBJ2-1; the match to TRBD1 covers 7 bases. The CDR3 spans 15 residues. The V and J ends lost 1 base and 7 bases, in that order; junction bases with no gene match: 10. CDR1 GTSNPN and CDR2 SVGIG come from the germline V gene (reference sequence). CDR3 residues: CAWSAIRGLGNEQFF. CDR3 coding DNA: TGTGCCTGGAGTGCTATTAGGGGGCTTGGGAATGAGCAGTTCTTC.

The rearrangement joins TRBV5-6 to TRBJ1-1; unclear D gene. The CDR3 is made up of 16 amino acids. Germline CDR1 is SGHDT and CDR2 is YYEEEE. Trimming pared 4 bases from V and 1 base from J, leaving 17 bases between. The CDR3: CASSPYRPTQNTEAFF. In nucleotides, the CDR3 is TGTGCCAGCAGCCCCTATAGGCCGACACAGAACACTGAAGCTTTCTTT.

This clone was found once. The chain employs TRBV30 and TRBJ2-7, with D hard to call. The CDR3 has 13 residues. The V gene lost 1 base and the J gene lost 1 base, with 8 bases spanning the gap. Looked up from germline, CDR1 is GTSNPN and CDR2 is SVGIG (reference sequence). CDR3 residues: CAWSGGRSYEQYF. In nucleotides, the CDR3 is TGTGCCTGGAGTGGCGGCCGTTCCTACGAGCAGTACTTC.

The CDR3 is CASSSWTAAYGYTF. In DNA, the CDR3 is TGTGCCAGTAGTTCCTGGACAGCTGCTTATGGCTACACCTTC. The chain combines TRBV19 with TRBJ1-2, with D perhaps TRBD1 (6 bases). V was pared by 5 bases and J by 5 bases, with 15 bases between. Germline values: CDR1 LNHDA, CDR2 SQIVND (reference sequence). The CDR3 spans 14 residues.

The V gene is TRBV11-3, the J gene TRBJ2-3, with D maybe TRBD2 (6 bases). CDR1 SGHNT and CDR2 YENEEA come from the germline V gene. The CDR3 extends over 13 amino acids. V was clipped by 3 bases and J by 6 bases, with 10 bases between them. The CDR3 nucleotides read TGTGCCAGCAGCTTTTTTGGGGGGGATACGCAGTATTTT. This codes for CASSFFGGDTQYF.

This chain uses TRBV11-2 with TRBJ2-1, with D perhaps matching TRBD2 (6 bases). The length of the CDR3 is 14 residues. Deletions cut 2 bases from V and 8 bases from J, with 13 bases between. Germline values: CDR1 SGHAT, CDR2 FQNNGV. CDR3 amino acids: CASSLIVWGDEQFF. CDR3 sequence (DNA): TGTGCCAGCAGCTTAATCGTCTGGGGGGATGAGCAGTTCTTC.

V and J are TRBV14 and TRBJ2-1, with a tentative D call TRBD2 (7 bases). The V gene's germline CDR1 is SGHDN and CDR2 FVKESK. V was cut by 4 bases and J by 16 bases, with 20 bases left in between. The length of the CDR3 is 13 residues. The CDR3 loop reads CASSPRGGGPGFF. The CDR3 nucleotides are TGTGCCAGCAGCCCACGAGGGGGGGGCCCCGGATTCTTC.

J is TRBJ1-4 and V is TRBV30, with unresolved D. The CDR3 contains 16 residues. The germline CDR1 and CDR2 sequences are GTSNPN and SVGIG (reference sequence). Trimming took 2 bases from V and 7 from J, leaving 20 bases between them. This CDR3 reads CAWSRPGYRVGEKLFF. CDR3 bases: TGTGCCTGGAGTCGCCCCGGCTACAGAGTAGGTGAAAAACTGTTTTTT.

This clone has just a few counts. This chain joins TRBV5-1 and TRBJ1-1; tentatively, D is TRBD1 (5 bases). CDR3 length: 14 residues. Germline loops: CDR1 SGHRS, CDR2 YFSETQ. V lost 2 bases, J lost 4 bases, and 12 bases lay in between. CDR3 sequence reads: CASSFVGGTTEAFF. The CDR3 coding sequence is TGCGCCAGCAGCTTCGTCGGAGGGACCACTGAAGCTTTCTTT.

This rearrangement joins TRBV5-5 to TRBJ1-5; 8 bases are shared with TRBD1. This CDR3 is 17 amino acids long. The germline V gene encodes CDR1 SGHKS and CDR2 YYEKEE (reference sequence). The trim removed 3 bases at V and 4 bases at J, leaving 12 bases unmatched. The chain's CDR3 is CASSSYSTGDINQPQHF. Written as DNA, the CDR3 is TGTGCCAGCAGCTCTTACTCGACAGGGGACATTAATCAGCCCCAGCATTTT.

The DNA of the CDR3 is TGTGCCAGCAGCCCCGGACAGGGGGCCTCCACCGAGCAGTACTTC. Encoded protein: CASSPGQGASTEQYF. The genes are TRBV7-9 and TRBJ2-7, with 11 bases matching TRBD1. Trimming at V came to 5 bases and at J to 6 bases, leaving 9 bases not matched to a gene. CDR1 and CDR2 (germline): SEHNR, FQNEAQ (reference sequence). There are 15 residues in the CDR3.

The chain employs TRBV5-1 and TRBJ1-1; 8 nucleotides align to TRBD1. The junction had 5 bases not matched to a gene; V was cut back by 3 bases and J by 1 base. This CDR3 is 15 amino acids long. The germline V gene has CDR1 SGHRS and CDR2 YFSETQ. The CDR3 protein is CASSSLDRGNTEAFF. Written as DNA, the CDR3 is TGCGCCAGCAGCTCCCTAGACAGGGGGAACACTGAAGCTTTCTTT.

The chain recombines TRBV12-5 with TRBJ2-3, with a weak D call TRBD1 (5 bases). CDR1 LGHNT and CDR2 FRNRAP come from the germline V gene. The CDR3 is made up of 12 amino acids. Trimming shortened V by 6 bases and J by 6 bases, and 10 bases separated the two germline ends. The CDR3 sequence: CASGSTADTQYF. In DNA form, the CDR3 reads TGTGCTAGTGGCTCGACAGCGGATACGCAGTATTTT.

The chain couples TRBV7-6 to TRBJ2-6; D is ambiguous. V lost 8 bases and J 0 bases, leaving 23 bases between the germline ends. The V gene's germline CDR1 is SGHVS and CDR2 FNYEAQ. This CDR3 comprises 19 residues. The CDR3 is CASRVDPAGYGSGANVLTF. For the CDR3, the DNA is TGTGCCAGCCGCGTCGACCCGGCAGGATACGGCTCTGGGGCCAACGTCCTGACTTTC.

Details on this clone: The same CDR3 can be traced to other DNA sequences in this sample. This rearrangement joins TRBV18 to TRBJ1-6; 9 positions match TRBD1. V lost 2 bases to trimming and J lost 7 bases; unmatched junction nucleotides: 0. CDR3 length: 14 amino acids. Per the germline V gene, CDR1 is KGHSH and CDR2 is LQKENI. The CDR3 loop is CASSPGTGNSPLHF. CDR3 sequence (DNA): TGTGCCAGCTCACCAGGGACAGGGAATTCACCCCTCCACTTT. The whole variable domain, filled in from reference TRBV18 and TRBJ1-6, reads NAGVMQNPRHLVRRRGQEARLRCSPMKGHSHVYWYRQLPEEGLKFMVYLQKENIIDESGMPKERFSAEFPKEGPSILRIQQVVRGDSAAYFCASSPGTGNSPLHFGNGTRLTVT.

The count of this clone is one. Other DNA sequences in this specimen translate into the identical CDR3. CDR3 loop: CASSPTVNTEAFF. The CDR3 DNA reads as TGTGCCAGTAGTCCGACAGTGAACACTGAAGCTTTCTTT. The J gene is TRBJ1-1, the V gene TRBV19; D is perhaps TRBD1 (5 bases). Germline values: CDR1 LNHDA, CDR2 SQIVND (reference sequence). The CDR3 contains 13 residues. Trimming took off 5 bases at V and 0 bases at J, with 7 bases between the two ends. The full variable domain, in which reference TRBV19 and TRBJ1-1 provide the parts outside the CDR3, is DGGITQSPKYLFRKEGQNVTLSCEQNLNHDAMYWYRQDPGQGLRLIYYSQIVNDFQKGDIAEGYSVSREKKESFPLTVTSAQKNPTAFYLCASSPTVNTEAFFGQGTRLTVV.

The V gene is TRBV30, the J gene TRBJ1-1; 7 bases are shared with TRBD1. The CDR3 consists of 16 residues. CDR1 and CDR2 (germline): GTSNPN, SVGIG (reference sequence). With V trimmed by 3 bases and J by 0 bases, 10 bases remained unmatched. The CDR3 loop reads CAWSPHLTGLNTEAFF. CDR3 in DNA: TGTGCCTGGAGCCCTCATTTGACAGGGCTGAACACTGAAGCTTTCTTT.

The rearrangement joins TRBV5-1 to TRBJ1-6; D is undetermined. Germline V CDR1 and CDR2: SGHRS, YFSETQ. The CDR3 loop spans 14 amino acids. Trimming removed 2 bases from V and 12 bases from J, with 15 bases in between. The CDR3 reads CASSFGPGDRPLHF. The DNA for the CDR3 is TGCGCCAGCAGCTTTGGACCGGGAGATAGACCCCTCCACTTT.

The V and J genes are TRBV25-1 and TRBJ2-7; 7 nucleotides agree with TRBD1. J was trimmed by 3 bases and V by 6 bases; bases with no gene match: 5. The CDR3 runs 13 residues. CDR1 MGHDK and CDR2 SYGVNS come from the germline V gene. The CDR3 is CASSGTANYEQYF. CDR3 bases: TGTGCCAGCAGCGGGACAGCCAACTACGAGCAGTACTTC.

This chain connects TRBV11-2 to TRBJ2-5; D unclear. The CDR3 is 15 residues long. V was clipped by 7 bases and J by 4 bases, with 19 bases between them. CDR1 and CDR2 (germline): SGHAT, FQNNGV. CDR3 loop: CASTPAGLFVETQYF. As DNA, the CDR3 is TGTGCCAGCACCCCCGCTGGGCTGTTCGTAGAGACCCAGTACTTC. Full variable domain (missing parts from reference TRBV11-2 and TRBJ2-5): EAGVAQSPRYKIIEKRQSVAFWCNPISGHATLYWYQQILGQGPKLLIQFQNNGVVDDSQLPKDRFSAERLKGVDSTLKIQPAKLEDSAVYLCASTPAGLFVETQYFGPGTRLLVL.

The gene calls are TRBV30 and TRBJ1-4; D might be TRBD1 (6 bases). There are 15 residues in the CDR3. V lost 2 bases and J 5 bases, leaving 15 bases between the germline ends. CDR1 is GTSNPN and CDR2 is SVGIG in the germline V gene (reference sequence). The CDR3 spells CAWSSHRVGNEKLFF. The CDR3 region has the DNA TGTGCCTGGAGTTCCCACAGGGTTGGGAATGAAAAACTGTTTTTT. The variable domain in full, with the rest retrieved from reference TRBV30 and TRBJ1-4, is SQTIHQWPATLVQPVGSPLSLECTVEGTSNPNLYWYRQAAGRGLQLLFYSVGIGQISSEVPQNLSASRPQDRQFILSSKKLLLSDSGFYLCAWSSHRVGNEKLFFGSGTQLSVL.

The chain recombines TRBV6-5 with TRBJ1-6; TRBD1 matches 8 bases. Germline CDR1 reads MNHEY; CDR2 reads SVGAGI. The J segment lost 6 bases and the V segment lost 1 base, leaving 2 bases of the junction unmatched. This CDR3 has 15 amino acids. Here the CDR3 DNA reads TGTGCCAGCAGTTACTGGACAGGGCCTAATTCACCCCTCCACTTT. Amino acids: CASSYWTGPNSPLHF.